One and the same sample provided the 15 T cell receptor beta chains below, sequenced in a study of cytomegalovirus exposure and HLA in healthy donors. PCR employed 60 Vbeta and 13 Jbeta primers. Libraries were prepared by immunoSEQ multiplex PCR; TCRdb keeps only in-frame clonotypes and omits some of them. The profile covers about 170,000 clones, with less than 85% appearing a single time and around 1.5% taken by the ten largest. Sequencing was performed on PBMCs. The receptors stem from a male donor in good health and CMV-seronegative.

This chain links TRBV5-1 with TRBJ2-7; TRBD1 matches 9 bases. CDR3 length: 14 residues. With V trimmed by 4 bases and J by 3 bases, 5 bases remained unmatched. Germline V gene lookup returns CDR1 SGHRS and CDR2 YFSETQ. The CDR3 nucleotides read TGCGCCAGCAGCCGTCAGACAGGGGGCTACGAGCAGTACTTC. Its translation: CASSRQTGGYEQYF. Full variable domain (outside the CDR3, taken from reference TRBV5-1 and TRBJ2-7): KAGVTQTPRYLIKTRGQQVTLSCSPISGHRSVSWYQQTPGQGLQFLFEYFSETQRNKGNFPGRFSGRQFSNSRSEMNVSTLELGDSALYLCASSRQTGGYEQYFGPGTRLTVT.

Here the CDR3 reads CASSVGPEGQSNGYTF. The CDR3 nucleotides are TGTGCCAGCAGCGTAGGACCGGAGGGACAGAGTAATGGCTACACCTTC. The chain uses TRBV7-9 and TRBJ1-2, with TRBD1 matching over 7 bases. Trimming removed 5 bases from V and 6 bases from J; junction bases left unmatched: 15. The germline V gene has CDR1 SEHNR and CDR2 FQNEAQ (reference sequence). The length of the CDR3 is 16 residues.

J is TRBJ2-4 and V is TRBV18; 8 bases are a match to TRBD1. The germline CDR1 and CDR2 sequences are KGHSH and LQKENI. V dropped 3 bases and J dropped 5; count of bases not matched to a gene: 3. CDR3 length: 14 amino acids. The CDR3 DNA reads as TGTGCCAGCTCACCCCAGGGGGCCCAAAACATTCAGTACTTC. It translates to CASSPQGAQNIQYF.

The rearrangement uses TRBV7-8 and TRBJ2-7; the D gene is possibly TRBD2 (6 bases). V lost 5 bases to trimming and J lost 1 base, with 12 bases between them. Germline CDR1 is SGHVS and CDR2 is FQNEAQ. The CDR3 has 14 residues. This chain's CDR3 is CASSTERVSYEQYF. CDR3 sequence (DNA): TGTGCCAGCAGCACTGAGCGGGTATCCTACGAGCAGTACTTC.

The chain links TRBV20-1 to TRBJ2-5; D unclear. The CDR3 covers 10 residues. CDR1 is DFQATT, CDR2 SNEGSKA, per germline (reference sequence). V dropped 6 bases and J dropped 11 bases, with 13 bases sitting between them. CDR3 loop: CSAKHGEQYF. The CDR3 DNA follows: TGCAGTGCCAAACACGGAGAGCAGTACTTC.

The chain recombines TRBV13 with TRBJ2-7, with TRBD1 matching over 8 bases. Per the germline V gene, CDR1 is PRHDT and CDR2 is FYEKMQ (reference sequence). The CDR3 runs 14 residues. V was pared by 7 bases and J by 5 bases, with 10 bases of the junction left unmatched. Written as DNA, the CDR3 is TGTGCCAGCACTGAACAGGGGGGAAAGGACGAGCAGTACTTC. This encodes CASTEQGGKDEQYF.

The chain joins TRBV5-4 to TRBJ2-1; 8 bases map to TRBD2. V gave up 4 bases and J gave up 0 bases; unmatched junction bases: 12. Germline V lookup: CDR1 SGHNT, CDR2 YYREEE (reference sequence). This CDR3 is built from 18 residues. The CDR3: CASSLPPGSGASYNEQFF. The CDR3 nucleotides read TGTGCCAGCAGCCTACCACCTGGTAGCGGGGCCTCCTACAATGAGCAGTTCTTC.

This clone has a handful of counts. This sequence joins TRBV2 and TRBJ2-7; no clear D gene. Germline CDR1 SNHLY, CDR2 FYNNEI. The germline V and J ends were trimmed by 4 bases and 4 bases, with 5 bases remaining between them. The CDR3 is made up of 11 amino acids. The CDR3 sequence is CASSAKYEQYF. CDR3 bases: TGTGCCAGCAGTGCAAAATACGAGCAGTACTTC.

The chain couples TRBV19 to TRBJ2-1, with 8 bases identical to TRBD2. V shed 3 bases, J shed 8 bases, and the junction held 9 bases outside the gene matches. The CDR3 loop spans 15 amino acids. Germline V lookup: CDR1 LNHDA, CDR2 SQIVND (reference sequence). Here the CDR3 reads CASSMEAGVLDEQFF. In DNA form, the CDR3 reads TGTGCCAGTAGTATGGAAGCGGGAGTTTTGGATGAGCAGTTCTTC.

The chain has TRBV14 and TRBJ2-7; possible D gene TRBD1, 5 bases. V lost 4 bases and J 2 bases, leaving 12 bases between the germline ends. The CDR3 covers 14 residues. The V gene's germline CDR1 is SGHDN and CDR2 FVKESK. The CDR3 is CASSRQGGPYEQYF. The CDR3 DNA sequence: TGTGCCAGCAGCCGTCAGGGTGGCCCCTACGAGCAGTACTTC.

This chain connects TRBV6-1 to TRBJ1-2; D is unclear. V lost 4 bases, J lost 4 bases, and 13 bases lay in between. The CDR3 spans 14 residues. Looked up from germline, CDR1 is MNHNS and CDR2 is SASEGT. In DNA, the CDR3 is TGTGCCAGCAGTGGAGGAGGAACGGGCTATGGCTACACCTTC. As protein: CASSGGGTGYGYTF.

The chain couples TRBV4-3 to TRBJ1-1; no clear D. Looked up from germline, CDR1 is LGHNA and CDR2 is YSLEER. This CDR3 spans 12 amino acids. The V end was cut by 0 bases, the J end by 8 bases, with 7 bases between. This chain's CDR3 is CASSQEGGEAFF. The CDR3, as DNA: TGCGCCAGCAGCCAAGAAGGAGGGGAAGCTTTCTTT.

The chain has TRBV19 and TRBJ1-6, with D tentatively TRBD1 (6 bases). Between the trimmed V and J ends, which lost 9 bases and 0 bases, there was a span of 15 bases. The V gene's germline CDR1 is LNHDA and CDR2 SQIVND (reference sequence). The CDR3 contains 16 residues. CDR3: CASRGPGTSYNSPLHF. The CDR3 DNA is TGTGCCAGCAGGGGACCGGGGACCTCCTATAATTCACCCCTCCACTTT.

The genes are TRBV7-9 and TRBJ2-3, with unresolved D. V was trimmed by 6 bases and J by 0 bases, leaving 16 bases between them. This CDR3 is built from 16 residues. Looked up from germline, CDR1 is SEHNR and CDR2 is FQNEAQ (reference sequence). The CDR3 DNA reads as TGTGCCAGCAGGGGCCCGCCCCGATTGAGCACAGATACGCAGTATTTT. Translating it yields CASRGPPRLSTDTQYF.

V gene TRBV5-5 combines with J gene TRBJ1-1; 7 nucleotides line up with TRBD1. This CDR3 is built from 15 residues. The V gene's germline CDR1 is SGHKS and CDR2 YYEKEE (reference sequence). The J segment lost 1 base and the V segment lost 4 bases, leaving 7 bases of the junction unmatched. CDR3 protein: CASSPDRAWNTEAFF. Written as DNA, the CDR3 is TGTGCCAGCAGCCCAGACAGGGCGTGGAACACTGAAGCTTTCTTT.